What follows are 3 T cell receptor beta chains derived from one specimen sequenced in a study of cytomegalovirus exposure and HLA in healthy donors. PCR amplification relied on 60 Vbeta primers (plus 13 Jbeta primers). Libraries were prepared by immunoSEQ multiplex PCR; TCRdb keeps only in-frame clonotypes and omits some of them. The profile shows approximately 160,000 clones, approximately 77% of them singletons. Sequencing was performed on PBMCs. The source of these receptors is a man younger than 35 in good health and CMV-seronegative.

This chain joins TRBV5-6 and TRBJ2-7; D is ambiguous. V shed 0 bases and J shed 2 bases, with 18 bases lying between them. This CDR3 region has 17 residues. The germline V gene has CDR1 SGHDT and CDR2 YYEEEE. The CDR3 nucleotides read TGTGCCAGCAGCTTGGAGGTGGGCAACACGTTTGCCTACGAGCAGTACTTC. It is translated as CASSLEVGNTFAYEQYF.

This clone was recorded a few times. V usage is TRBV7-9 and J usage is TRBJ1-6; a possible D gene is TRBD1 (5 bases). Per the germline V gene, CDR1 is SEHNR and CDR2 is FQNEAQ (reference sequence). V was pared by 3 bases and J by 10 bases, with 7 bases between. This CDR3 has 12 residues. CDR3: CASSFGGSPLHF. The CDR3 nucleotides read TGTGCCAGCAGCTTCGGGGGATCACCCCTCCACTTT.

This clone has more than one count but fewer than ten. The chain employs TRBV7-8 and TRBJ1-4, with D uncertain. V was clipped by 1 base and J by 4 bases, with 7 bases between them. The V gene's germline CDR1 is SGHVS and CDR2 FQNEAQ. This CDR3 contains 14 residues. CDR3 in amino acids: CASSLGQYNEKLFF. CDR3 coding DNA: TGTGCCAGCAGCTTAGGGCAGTATAATGAAAAACTGTTTTTT.